Presented here are 12 T cell receptor beta chains from one specimen sequenced in a study of blood T cell repertoires in COVID-19. Assay used: immunoSEQ multiplex PCR; TCRdb lists only in-frame clones, some missing. The sample includes 150,000 to 200,000 clones, 85% to 95% of them seen just once. Specimen: peripheral blood. All receptors come from a woman aged 45-65 years with acute or convalescent COVID-19.

The genes are TRBV12-3 or TRBV12-4 and TRBJ1-1; D is possibly TRBD1 (5 bases). This CDR3 has 13 residues. V was clipped by 8 bases and J by 3 bases, with 13 bases between them. The CDR3 region has the DNA TGTGCCAGCGTCTTGGGGGGGTACACTGAAGCTTTCTTT. Protein: CASVLGGYTEAFF.

The CDR3 spells CASSQGGQGENTEAFF. The CDR3 DNA is TGCGCCAGCAGCCAAGGGGGACAGGGGGAGAACACTGAAGCTTTCTTT. The chain links TRBV4-3 to TRBJ1-1; 11 nucleotides match TRBD1. Trimming at V came to 1 base and at J to 1 base, leaving 2 bases not matched to a gene. The CDR3 has 16 residues. Germline V lookup: CDR1 LGHNA, CDR2 YSLEER.

The V and J genes are TRBV10-3 and TRBJ1-2; weak D call: TRBD1 (6 bases). Germline CDR1 ENHRY, CDR2 SYGVKD. The CDR3 is 13 residues long. V was clipped by 11 bases and J by 8 bases, with 21 bases between them. DNA of the CDR3: TGTGCCTCCCAGTCCGGCCAGGGGATAGGCTACACCTTC. Translated: CASQSGQGIGYTF.

The chain combines TRBV11-2 with TRBJ1-3; 7 bases match TRBD1. The trim removed 5 bases at V and 1 base at J, leaving 8 bases unmatched. The CDR3 spans 16 residues. Germline CDR1 is SGHAT and CDR2 is FQNNGV. Here the CDR3 reads CASSVGGATSGNTIYF. The CDR3 nucleotides read TGTGCCAGCAGCGTAGGGGGCGCGACATCTGGAAACACCATATATTTT.

V usage is TRBV7-2 and J usage is TRBJ2-1; D might be TRBD2 (5 bases). Trimming removed 2 bases from V and 12 bases from J, with 17 bases in between. The germline gives CDR1 SGHTA, CDR2 FQGNSA. The CDR3 spans 14 residues. The CDR3 sequence: CASSLLNQRSVQFF. The CDR3 bases are TGTGCCAGCAGCTTATTAAACCAGCGGTCGGTGCAGTTCTTC. The whole variable domain, remainder taken from reference TRBV7-2 and TRBJ2-1, is GAGVSQSPSNKVTEKGKDVELRCDPISGHTALYWYRQSLGQGLEFLIYFQGNSAPDKSGLPSDRFSAERTGGSVSTLTIQRTQQEDSAVYLCASSLLNQRSVQFFGPGTRLTVL.

This chain joins TRBV12-5 and TRBJ1-5; 8 bases fit TRBD1. Per germline, CDR1 LGHNT and CDR2 FRNRAP. The CDR3 loop spans 17 amino acids. The junction had 14 bases not matched to a gene; V was cut back by 5 bases and J by 5 bases. The CDR3 spells CASGPQTGASWDQPQHF. The DNA of the CDR3 is TGTGCTAGTGGTCCCCAGACAGGGGCGTCCTGGGATCAGCCCCAGCATTTT.

The rearrangement joins TRBV25-1 to TRBJ2-1; D perhaps matches TRBD2 (5 bases). The V and J ends lost 8 bases and 5 bases respectively, with 19 bases between them. Per the germline V gene, CDR1 is MGHDK and CDR2 is SYGVNS. CDR3 length: 15 residues. The CDR3 DNA sequence: TGTGCCAGCGCTCTACGAGGGAAGAGACACAATGAGCAGTTCTTC. Amino acid sequence: CASALRGKRHNEQFF.

The chain couples TRBV10-3 to TRBJ1-3; TRBD1 matches at 8 bases. CDR3 length equals 15 residues. Germline CDR1 ENHRY, CDR2 SYGVKD. Unmatched junction bases numbered 6, after V lost 5 bases and J lost 3 bases. DNA for the CDR3: TGTGCCATCAGTCCAGGGGGCGCGGTTGGAAACACCATATATTTT. Its translation: CAISPGGAVGNTIYF.

This rearrangement joins TRBV30 to TRBJ2-1; a weak D match, TRBD1 (5 bases). The CDR3 length is 14 residues. V lost 0 bases and J 5 bases, leaving 11 bases between the germline ends. Germline V gene sequence: CDR1 GTSNPN, CDR2 SVGIG (reference sequence). CDR3 nucleotide sequence: TGTGCCTGGAGTGTAGGGGCTTCCCACAATGAGCAGTTCTTC. This encodes CAWSVGASHNEQFF.

This rearrangement joins TRBV20-1 to TRBJ1-2, with no clear D. The CDR3 spans 11 residues. Trimming removed 7 bases at V and 3 bases at J, with 9 bases between. Germline lookup yields CDR1 DFQATT and CDR2 SNEGSKA (reference sequence). Written as DNA, the CDR3 is TGCAGTGGCAGTCCTTACTATGGCTACACCTTC. Translated: CSGSPYYGYTF.

The chain couples TRBV19 to TRBJ2-1; TRBD1 matches 7 bases. In germline, CDR1 is LNHDA, CDR2 SQIVND (reference sequence). CDR3 length equals 14 residues. V was clipped by 7 bases and J by 4 bases; unmatched bases: 7. CDR3 sequence reads: CASTRQGWYNEQFF. The CDR3 DNA is TGTGCCAGTACCAGACAGGGATGGTACAATGAGCAGTTCTTC.

This clone was found once. The V and J genes are TRBV6-5 and TRBJ1-5; D may be TRBD1 (6 bases). The CDR3 has 14 amino acids. Germline V gene lookup returns CDR1 MNHEY and CDR2 SVGAGI. V was trimmed by 10 bases and J by 4 bases, leaving 17 bases between them. The DNA for the CDR3 is TGTGCCACGCTCGACAGGAGCCTAAATCAGCCCCAGCATTTT. This codes for CATLDRSLNQPQHF.